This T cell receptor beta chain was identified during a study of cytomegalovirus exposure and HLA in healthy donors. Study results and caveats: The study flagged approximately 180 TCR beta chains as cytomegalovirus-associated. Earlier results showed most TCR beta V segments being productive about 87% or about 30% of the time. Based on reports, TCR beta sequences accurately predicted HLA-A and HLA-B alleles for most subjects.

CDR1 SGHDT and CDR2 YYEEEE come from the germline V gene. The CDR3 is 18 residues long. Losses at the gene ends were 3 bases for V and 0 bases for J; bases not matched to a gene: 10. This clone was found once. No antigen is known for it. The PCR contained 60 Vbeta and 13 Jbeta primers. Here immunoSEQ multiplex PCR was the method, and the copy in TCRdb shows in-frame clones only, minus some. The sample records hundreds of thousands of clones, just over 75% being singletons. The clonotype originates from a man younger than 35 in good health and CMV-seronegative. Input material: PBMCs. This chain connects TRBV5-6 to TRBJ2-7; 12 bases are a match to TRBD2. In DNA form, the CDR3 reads TGTGCCAGCAGCTCCTATACTAGCGGGAGGACAAGCTCCTACGAGCAGTACTTC. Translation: CASSSYTSGRTSSYEQYF.